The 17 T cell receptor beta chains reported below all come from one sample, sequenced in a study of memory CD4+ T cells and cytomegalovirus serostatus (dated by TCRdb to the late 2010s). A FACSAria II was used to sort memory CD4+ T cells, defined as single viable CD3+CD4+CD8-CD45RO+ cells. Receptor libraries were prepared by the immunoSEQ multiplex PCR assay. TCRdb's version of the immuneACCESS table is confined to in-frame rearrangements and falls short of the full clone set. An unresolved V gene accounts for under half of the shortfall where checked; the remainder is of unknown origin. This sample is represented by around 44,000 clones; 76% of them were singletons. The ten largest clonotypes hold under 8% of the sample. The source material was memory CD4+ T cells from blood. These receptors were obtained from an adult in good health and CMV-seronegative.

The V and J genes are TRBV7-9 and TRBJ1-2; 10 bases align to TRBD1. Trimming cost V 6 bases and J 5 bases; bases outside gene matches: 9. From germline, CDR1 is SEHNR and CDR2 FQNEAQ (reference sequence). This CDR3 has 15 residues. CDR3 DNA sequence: TGTGCCAGCAGTACCGGGACAGGGGTCCTTTATGGCTACACCTTC. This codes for CASSTGTGVLYGYTF.

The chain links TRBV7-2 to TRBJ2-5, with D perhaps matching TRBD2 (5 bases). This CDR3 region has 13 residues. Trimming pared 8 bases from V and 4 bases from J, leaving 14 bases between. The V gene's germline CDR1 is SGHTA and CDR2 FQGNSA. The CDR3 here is CASGPAGLETQYF. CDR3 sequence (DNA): TGTGCCAGCGGACCGGCGGGTCTAGAGACCCAGTACTTC.

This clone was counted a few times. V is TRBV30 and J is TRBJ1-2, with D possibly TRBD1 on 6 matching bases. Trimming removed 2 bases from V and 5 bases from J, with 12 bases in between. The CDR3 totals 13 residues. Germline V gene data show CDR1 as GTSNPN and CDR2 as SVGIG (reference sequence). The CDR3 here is CAWSTGYGYGYTF. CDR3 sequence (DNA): TGTGCCTGGAGTACAGGGTATGGGTATGGCTACACCTTC. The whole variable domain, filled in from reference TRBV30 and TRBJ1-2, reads SQTIHQWPATLVQPVGSPLSLECTVEGTSNPNLYWYRQAAGRGLQLLFYSVGIGQISSEVPQNLSASRPQDRQFILSSKKLLLSDSGFYLCAWSTGYGYGYTFGSGTRLTVV.

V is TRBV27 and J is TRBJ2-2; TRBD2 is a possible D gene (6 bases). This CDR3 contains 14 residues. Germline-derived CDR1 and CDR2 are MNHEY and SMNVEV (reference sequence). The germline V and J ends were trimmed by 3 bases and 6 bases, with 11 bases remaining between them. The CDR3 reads CASSFRRESGELFF. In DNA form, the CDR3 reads TGTGCCAGCAGTTTCAGACGGGAGTCCGGGGAGCTGTTTTTT.

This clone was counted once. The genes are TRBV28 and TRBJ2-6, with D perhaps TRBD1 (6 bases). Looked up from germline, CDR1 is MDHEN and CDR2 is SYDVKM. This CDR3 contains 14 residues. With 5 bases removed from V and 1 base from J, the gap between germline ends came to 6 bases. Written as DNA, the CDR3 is TGTGCCAGCAGTACAGGGTCTGGGGCCAACGTCCTGACTTTC. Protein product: CASSTGSGANVLTF.

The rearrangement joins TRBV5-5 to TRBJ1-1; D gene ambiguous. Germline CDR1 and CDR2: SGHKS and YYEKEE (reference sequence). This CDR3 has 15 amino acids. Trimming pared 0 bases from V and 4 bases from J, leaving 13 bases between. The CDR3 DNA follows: TGTGCCAGCAGCTTGGTGTGGCCCGCGGGCACTGAAGCTTTCTTT. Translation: CASSLVWPAGTEAFF.

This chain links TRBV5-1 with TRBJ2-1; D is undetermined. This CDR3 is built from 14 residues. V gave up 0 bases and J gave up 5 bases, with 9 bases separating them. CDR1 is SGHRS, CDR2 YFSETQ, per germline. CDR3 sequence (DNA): TGCGCCAGCAGCTTGGGGACCGTGGACAATGAGCAGTTCTTC. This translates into CASSLGTVDNEQFF. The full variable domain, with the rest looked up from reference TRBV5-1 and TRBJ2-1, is KAGVTQTPRYLIKTRGQQVTLSCSPISGHRSVSWYQQTPGQGLQFLFEYFSETQRNKGNFPGRFSGRQFSNSRSEMNVSTLELGDSALYLCASSLGTVDNEQFFGPGTRLTVL.

CDR3 in amino acids: CSGGAVDTQYF. The CDR3 DNA reads TGCAGCGGTGGGGCGGTAGATACGCAGTATTTT. This chain uses TRBV29-1 with TRBJ2-3; tentatively, D is TRBD1 (5 bases). The CDR3 covers 11 residues. Per the germline V gene, CDR1 is SQVTM and CDR2 is ANQGSEA. Deletions cut 7 bases from V and 5 bases from J, with 10 bases between.

This chain's CDR3 is CASSFAANYNEQFF. The DNA of the CDR3 is TGTGCCAGCAGTTTTGCGGCTAACTACAATGAGCAGTTCTTC. The chain couples TRBV28 to TRBJ2-1; D not certain. The V end lost 3 bases, the J end lost 3 bases, and 9 bases lay between the germline ends. The CDR3 sequence is 14 residues long. Germline loops: CDR1 MDHEN, CDR2 SYDVKM.

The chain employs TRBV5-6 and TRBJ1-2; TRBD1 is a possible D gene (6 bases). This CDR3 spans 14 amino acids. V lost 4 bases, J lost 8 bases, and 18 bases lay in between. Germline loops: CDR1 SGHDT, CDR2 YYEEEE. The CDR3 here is CASSTLAGASGYTF. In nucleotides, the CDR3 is TGTGCCAGCAGCACTCTGGCAGGGGCAAGCGGCTACACCTTC.

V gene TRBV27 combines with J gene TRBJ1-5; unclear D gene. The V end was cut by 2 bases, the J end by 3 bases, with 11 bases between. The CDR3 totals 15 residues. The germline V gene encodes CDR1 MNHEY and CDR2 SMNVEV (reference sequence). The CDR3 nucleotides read TGTGCCAGCAGTTTAAACATGGAGTACAATCAGCCCCAGCATTTT. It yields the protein CASSLNMEYNQPQHF.

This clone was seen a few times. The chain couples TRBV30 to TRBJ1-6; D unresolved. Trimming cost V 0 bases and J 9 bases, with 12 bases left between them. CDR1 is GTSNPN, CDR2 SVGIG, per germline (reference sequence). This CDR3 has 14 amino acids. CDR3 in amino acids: CAWSVGSLPSPLHF. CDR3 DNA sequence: TGTGCCTGGAGTGTAGGGAGTCTCCCTTCACCCCTCCACTTT.

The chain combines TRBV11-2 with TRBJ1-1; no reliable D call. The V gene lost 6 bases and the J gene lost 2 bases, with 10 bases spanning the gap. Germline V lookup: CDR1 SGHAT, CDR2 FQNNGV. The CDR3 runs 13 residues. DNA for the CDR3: TGTGCCAGCAGACGTGAGGCTAACACTGAAGCTTTCTTT. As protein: CASRREANTEAFF. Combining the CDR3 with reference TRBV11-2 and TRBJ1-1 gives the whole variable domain EAGVAQSPRYKIIEKRQSVAFWCNPISGHATLYWYQQILGQGPKLLIQFQNNGVVDDSQLPKDRFSAERLKGVDSTLKIQPAKLEDSAVYLCASRREANTEAFFGQGTRLTVV.

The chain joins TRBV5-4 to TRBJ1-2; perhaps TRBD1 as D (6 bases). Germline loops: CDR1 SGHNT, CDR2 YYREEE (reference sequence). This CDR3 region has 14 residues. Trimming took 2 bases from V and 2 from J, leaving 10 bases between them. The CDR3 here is CASSFRGGNYGYTF. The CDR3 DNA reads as TGTGCCAGCAGCTTCCGAGGGGGAAACTATGGCTACACCTTC.

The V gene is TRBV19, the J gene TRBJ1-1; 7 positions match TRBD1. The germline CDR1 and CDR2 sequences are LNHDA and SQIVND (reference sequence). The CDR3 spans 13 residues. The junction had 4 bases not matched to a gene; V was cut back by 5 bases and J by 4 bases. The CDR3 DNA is TGTGCCAGTAGTGATTACAGGGGCACTGAAGCTTTCTTT. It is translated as CASSDYRGTEAFF.

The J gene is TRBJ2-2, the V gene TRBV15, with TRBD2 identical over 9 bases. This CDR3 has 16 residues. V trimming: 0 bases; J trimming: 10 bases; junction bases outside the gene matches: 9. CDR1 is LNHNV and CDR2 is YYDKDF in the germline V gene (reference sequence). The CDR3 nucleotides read TGTGCCACCAGCAGAGACGACGGGCTAGCGGGATCGGAGCTGTTTTTT. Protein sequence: CATSRDDGLAGSELFF.

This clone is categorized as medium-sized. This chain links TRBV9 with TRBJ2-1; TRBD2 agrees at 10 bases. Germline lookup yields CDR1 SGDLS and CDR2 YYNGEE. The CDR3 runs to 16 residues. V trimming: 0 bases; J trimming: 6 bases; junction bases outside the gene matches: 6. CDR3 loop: CASSVGLAGAINEQFF. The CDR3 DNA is TGTGCCAGCAGCGTAGGCCTAGCGGGAGCCATCAATGAGCAGTTCTTC.